Following are 3 T cell receptor beta chains from one sample sequenced in a study of T cells in Graves' hyperthyroidism and ophthalmopathy. RNA transcripts were the template for amplifying TCR beta CDR3 regions. Initially, a first-round RT-PCR of the TCR CDR3 employed the HTBI primer set. TCRdb re-analysed the multiplex PCR reads in MiXCR, keeping a single row per CDR3 protein. This sample yields hundreds of thousands of distinct CDR3 sequences, of which 14% are seen a single time; 9.5% to 13% belongs to the top ten. Material for sequencing was blood. The receptors derive from a woman under 30 with Graves' hyperthyroidism.

The chain joins TRBV6-1 to TRBJ1-5, with TRBD1 matching over 8 bases. The J segment lost 3 bases and the V segment lost 2 bases, leaving 6 bases of the junction unmatched. CDR3 length: 16 amino acids. Germline V gives CDR1 MNHNS, CDR2 SASEGT. The CDR3 nucleotides read TGTGCCAGCAGTGAATACCCGACAGGGGCCAATCAGCCCCAGCATTTT. Translation: CASSEYPTGANQPQHF.

This rearrangement joins TRBV27 to TRBJ1-2, with a possible D match to TRBD1 (6 bases). V was cut by 3 bases and J by 6 bases, with 14 bases left in between. Germline assignment: CDR1 MNHEY and CDR2 SMNVEV (reference sequence). The CDR3 totals 14 residues. This CDR3 reads CASSFRGAEDGYTF. The CDR3 nucleotides are TGTGCCAGCAGTTTTCGGGGGGCCGAGGATGGCTACACCTTC.

On this clonotype: A junction end diverges from the germline sequence, so it may reflect a read error. J is TRBJ1-1 and V is TRBV6-1, with D unclear. Germline V gives CDR1 MNHNS, CDR2 SASEGT. CDR3 length: 12 amino acids. The CDR3: CASSRMNTEALF. Written as DNA, the CDR3 is TGTGCCAGCAGTCGAATGAACACTGAAGCTCTCTTT.